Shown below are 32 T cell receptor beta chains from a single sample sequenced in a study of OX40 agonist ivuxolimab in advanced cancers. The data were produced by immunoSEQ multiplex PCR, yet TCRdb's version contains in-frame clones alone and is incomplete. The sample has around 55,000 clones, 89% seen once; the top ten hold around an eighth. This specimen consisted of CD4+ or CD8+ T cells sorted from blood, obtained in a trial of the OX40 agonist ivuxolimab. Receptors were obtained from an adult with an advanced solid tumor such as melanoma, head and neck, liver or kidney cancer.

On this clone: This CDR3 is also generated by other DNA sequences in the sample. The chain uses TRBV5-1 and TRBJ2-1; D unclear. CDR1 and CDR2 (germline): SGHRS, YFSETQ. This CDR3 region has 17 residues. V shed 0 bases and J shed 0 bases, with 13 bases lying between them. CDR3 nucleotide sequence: TGCGCCAGCAGCTTGGAAGCGTCGGGCAGCTCCTACAATGAGCAGTTCTTC. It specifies CASSLEASGSSYNEQFF.

The CDR3 here is CAWSVPPPGSSYNEQFF. Written as DNA, the CDR3 is TGTGCCTGGAGTGTACCGCCCCCCGGGAGCTCCTACAATGAGCAGTTCTTC. This chain links TRBV30 with TRBJ2-1; TRBD2 might be the D (6 bases). V was cut by 0 bases and J by 0 bases, with 15 bases left in between. The CDR3 has 17 residues. Looked up from germline, CDR1 is GTSNPN and CDR2 is SVGIG (reference sequence).

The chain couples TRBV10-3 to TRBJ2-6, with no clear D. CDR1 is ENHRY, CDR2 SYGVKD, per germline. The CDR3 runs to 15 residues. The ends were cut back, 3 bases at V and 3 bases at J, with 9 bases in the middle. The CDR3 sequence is CAISEDRGGANVLTF. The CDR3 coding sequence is TGTGCCATCAGTGAAGATCGTGGTGGGGCCAACGTCCTGACTTTC.

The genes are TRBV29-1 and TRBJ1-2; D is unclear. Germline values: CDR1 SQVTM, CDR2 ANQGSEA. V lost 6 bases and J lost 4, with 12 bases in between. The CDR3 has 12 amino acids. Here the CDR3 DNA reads TGCAGCGTCCGTGAGAGTTTCTATGGCTACACCTTC. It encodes CSVRESFYGYTF.

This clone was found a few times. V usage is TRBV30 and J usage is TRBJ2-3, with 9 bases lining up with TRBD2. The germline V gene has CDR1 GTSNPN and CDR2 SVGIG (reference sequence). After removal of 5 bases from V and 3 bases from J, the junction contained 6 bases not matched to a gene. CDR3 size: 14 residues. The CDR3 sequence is CAWADSGRTDTQYF. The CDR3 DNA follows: TGTGCCTGGGCGGATAGCGGGAGAACAGATACGCAGTATTTT.

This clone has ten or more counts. CDR3 nucleotide sequence: TGTGCCACCCAACCACCAGTCAGCAGCTCCTTCTTTCCAGCTAACTATGGCTACACCTTC. Its protein product is CATQPPVSSSFFPANYGYTF. V and J are TRBV18 and TRBJ1-2; D not resolved. The length of the CDR3 is 20 residues. The V and J ends lost 10 bases and 0 bases respectively, with 33 bases between them. Germline CDR1 reads KGHSH; CDR2 reads LQKENI.

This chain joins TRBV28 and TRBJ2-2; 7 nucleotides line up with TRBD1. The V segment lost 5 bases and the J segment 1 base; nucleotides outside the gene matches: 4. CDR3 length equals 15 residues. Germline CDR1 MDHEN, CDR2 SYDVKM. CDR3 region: CASSTDRLNTGELFF. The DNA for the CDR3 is TGTGCCAGCAGTACGGACAGGCTGAACACCGGGGAGCTGTTTTTT.

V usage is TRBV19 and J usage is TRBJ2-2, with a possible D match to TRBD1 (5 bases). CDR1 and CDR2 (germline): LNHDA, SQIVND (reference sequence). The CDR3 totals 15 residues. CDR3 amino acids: CASHGGALMTGELFF. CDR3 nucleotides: TGTGCTTCGCACGGTGGGGCTCTGATGACCGGGGAGCTGTTTTTT.

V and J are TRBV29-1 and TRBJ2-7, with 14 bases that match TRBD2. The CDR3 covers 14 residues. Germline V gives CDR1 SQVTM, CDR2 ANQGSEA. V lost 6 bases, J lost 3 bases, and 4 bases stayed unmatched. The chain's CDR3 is CSVLGLAGDYEQYF. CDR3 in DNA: TGCAGCGTCTTGGGACTAGCGGGAGACTACGAGCAGTACTTC.

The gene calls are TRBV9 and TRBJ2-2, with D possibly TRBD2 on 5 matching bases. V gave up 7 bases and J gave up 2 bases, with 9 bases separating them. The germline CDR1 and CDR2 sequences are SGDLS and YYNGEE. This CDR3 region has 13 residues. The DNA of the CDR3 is TGTGCCAGCCGGACGGGAAACACCGGGGAGCTGTTTTTT. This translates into CASRTGNTGELFF.

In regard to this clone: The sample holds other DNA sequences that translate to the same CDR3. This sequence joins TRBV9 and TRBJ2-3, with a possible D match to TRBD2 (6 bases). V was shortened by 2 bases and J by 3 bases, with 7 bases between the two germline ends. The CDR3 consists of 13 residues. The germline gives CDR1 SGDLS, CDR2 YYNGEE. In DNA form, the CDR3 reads TGTGCCAGCAGCGTGGGGGGAACAGATACGCAGTATTTT. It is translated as CASSVGGTDTQYF.

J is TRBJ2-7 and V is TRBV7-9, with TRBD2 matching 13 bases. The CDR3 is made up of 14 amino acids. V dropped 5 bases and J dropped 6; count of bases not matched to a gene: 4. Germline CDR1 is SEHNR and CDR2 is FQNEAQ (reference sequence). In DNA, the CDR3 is TGTGCCAGCAGCGCAGGACTAGCGGGAGTCGAGCAGTACGTC. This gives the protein CASSAGLAGVEQYV.

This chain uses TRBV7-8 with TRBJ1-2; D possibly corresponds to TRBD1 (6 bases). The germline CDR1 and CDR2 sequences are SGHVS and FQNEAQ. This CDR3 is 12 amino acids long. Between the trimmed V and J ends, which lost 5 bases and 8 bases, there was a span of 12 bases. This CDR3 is CASSIPTGGYTF. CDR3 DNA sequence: TGTGCCAGCAGCATCCCGACAGGAGGCTACACCTTC.

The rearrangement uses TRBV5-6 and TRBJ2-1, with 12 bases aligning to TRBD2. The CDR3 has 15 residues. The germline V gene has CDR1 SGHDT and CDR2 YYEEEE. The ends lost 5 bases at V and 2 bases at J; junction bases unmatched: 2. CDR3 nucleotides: TGTGCCAGCAGTCGGACTAGCGGGACCTACAATGAGCAGTTCTTC. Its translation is CASSRTSGTYNEQFF. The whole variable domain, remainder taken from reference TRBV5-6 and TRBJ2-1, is DAGVTQSPTHLIKTRGQQVTLRCSPKSGHDTVSWYQQALGQGPQFIFQYYEEEERQRGNFPDRFSGHQFPNYSSELNVNALLLGDSALYLCASSRTSGTYNEQFFGPGTRLTVL.

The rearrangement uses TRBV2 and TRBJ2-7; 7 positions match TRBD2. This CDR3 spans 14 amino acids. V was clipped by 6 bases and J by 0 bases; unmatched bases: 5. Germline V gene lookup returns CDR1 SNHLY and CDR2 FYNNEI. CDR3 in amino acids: CASRDRDYSYEQYV. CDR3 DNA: TGTGCCAGCAGGGACCGGGACTACTCCTACGAGCAGTACGTC.

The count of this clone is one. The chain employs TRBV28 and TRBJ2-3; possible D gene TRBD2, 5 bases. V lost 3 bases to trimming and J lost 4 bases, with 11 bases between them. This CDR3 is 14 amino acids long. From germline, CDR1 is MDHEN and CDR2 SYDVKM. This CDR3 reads CASSFATKPDTQYF. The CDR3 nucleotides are TGTGCCAGCAGTTTTGCGACTAAACCAGATACGCAGTATTTT. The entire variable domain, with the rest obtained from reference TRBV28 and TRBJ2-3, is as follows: DVKVTQSSRYLVKRTGEKVFLECVQDMDHENMFWYRQDPGLGLRLIYFSYDVKMKEKGDIPEGYSVSREKKERFSLILESASTNQTSMYLCASSFATKPDTQYFGPGTRLTVL.

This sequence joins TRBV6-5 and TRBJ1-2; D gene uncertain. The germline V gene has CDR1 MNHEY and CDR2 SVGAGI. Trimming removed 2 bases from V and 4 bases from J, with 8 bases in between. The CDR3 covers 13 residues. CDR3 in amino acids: CASSYGQVYGYTF. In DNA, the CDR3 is TGTGCCAGCAGTTACGGGCAGGTCTATGGCTACACCTTC.

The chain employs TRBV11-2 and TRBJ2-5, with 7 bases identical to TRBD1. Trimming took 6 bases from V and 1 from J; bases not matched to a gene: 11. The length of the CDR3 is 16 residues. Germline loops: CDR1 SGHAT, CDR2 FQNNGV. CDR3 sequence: CASSMGQRPIQETQYF. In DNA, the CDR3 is TGTGCCAGCAGTATGGGACAGCGACCTATCCAAGAGACCCAGTACTTC. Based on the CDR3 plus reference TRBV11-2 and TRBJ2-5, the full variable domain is EAGVAQSPRYKIIEKRQSVAFWCNPISGHATLYWYQQILGQGPKLLIQFQNNGVVDDSQLPKDRFSAERLKGVDSTLKIQPAKLEDSAVYLCASSMGQRPIQETQYFGPGTRLLVL.

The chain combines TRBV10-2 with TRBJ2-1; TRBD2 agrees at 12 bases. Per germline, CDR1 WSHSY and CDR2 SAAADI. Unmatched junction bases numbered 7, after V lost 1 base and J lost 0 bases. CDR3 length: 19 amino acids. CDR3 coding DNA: TGCGCCAGCAGTGAGTTGGCTAGCGGGAGGGCGAGCTCCTACAATGAGCAGTTCTTC. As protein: CASSELASGRASSYNEQFF.

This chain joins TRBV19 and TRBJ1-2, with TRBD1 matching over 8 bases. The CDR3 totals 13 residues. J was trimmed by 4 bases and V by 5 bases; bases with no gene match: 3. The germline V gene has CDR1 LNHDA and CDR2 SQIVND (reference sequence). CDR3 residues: CASSPGGLYGYTF. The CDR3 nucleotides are TGTGCCAGTAGTCCAGGGGGCCTCTATGGCTACACCTTC.

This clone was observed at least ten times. CDR3: CASTPRGRIRTGELFF. The CDR3 region has the DNA TGTGCCAGTACCCCGAGAGGGAGGATTCGCACCGGGGAGCTGTTTTTT. This rearrangement joins TRBV19 to TRBJ2-2, with a possible D match to TRBD2 (6 bases). The V gene's germline CDR1 is LNHDA and CDR2 SQIVND (reference sequence). The V end lost 7 bases, the J end lost 4 bases, and 19 bases lay between the germline ends. This CDR3 has 16 amino acids.

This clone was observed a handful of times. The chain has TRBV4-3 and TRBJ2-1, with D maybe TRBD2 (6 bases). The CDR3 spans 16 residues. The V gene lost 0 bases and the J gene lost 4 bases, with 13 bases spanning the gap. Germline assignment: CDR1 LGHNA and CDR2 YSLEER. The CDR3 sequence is CASSQDAASAYNEQFF. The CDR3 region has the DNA TGCGCCAGCAGCCAAGATGCAGCTAGCGCTTACAATGAGCAGTTCTTC.

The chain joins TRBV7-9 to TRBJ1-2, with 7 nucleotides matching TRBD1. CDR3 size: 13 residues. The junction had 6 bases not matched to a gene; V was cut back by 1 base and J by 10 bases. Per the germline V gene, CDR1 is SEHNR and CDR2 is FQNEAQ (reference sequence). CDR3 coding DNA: TGTGCCAGCAGCTTAGGCAGGGGGGGTGTCTACACCTTC. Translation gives CASSLGRGGVYTF.

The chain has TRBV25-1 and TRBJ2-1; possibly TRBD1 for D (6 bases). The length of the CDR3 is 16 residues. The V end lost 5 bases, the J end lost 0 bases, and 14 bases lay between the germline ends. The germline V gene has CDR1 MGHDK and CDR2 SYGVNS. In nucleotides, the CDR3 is TGTGCCAGCAGTTATAGGCCAGGGGTCTCCTACAATGAGCAGTTCTTC. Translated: CASSYRPGVSYNEQFF.

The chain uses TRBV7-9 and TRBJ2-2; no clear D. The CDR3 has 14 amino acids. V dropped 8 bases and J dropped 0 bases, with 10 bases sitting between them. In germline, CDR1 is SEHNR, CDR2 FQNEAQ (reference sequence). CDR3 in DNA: TGTGCCAGCCTTGGCAGGACGAACACCGGGGAGCTGTTTTTT. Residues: CASLGRTNTGELFF.

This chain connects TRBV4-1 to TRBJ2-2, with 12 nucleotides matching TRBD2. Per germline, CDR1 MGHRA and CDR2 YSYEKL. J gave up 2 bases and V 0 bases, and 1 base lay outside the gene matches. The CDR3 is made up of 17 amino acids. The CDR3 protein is CASSQELAGGNTGELFF. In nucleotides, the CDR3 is TGCGCCAGCAGCCAAGAACTAGCGGGAGGAAACACCGGGGAGCTGTTTTTT.

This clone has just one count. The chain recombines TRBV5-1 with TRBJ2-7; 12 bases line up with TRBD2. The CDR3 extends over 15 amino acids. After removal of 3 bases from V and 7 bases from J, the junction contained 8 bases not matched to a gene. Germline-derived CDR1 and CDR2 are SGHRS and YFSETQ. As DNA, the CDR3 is TGCGCCAGCAGCTCGGTGGGACTAGCGGGTGCTGAGCAGTACTTC. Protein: CASSSVGLAGAEQYF.

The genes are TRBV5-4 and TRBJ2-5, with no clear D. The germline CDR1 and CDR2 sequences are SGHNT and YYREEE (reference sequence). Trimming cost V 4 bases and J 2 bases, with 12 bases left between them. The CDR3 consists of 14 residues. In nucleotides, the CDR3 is TGTGCCAGCAGCCAAGCGCGGTCACAAGAGACCCAGTACTTC. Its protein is CASSQARSQETQYF. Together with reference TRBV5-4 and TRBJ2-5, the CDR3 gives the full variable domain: ETGVTQSPTHLIKTRGQQVTLRCSSQSGHNTVSWYQQALGQGPQFIFQYYREEENGRGNFPPRFSGLQFPNYSSELNVNALELDDSALYLCASSQARSQETQYFGPGTRLLVL.

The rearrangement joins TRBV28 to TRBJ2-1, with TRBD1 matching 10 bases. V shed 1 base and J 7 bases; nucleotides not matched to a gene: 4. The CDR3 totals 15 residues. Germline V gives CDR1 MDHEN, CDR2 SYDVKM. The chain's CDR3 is CASSLSGTGVNEQFF. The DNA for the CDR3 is TGTGCCAGCAGTTTATCCGGGACAGGGGTAAATGAGCAGTTCTTC.

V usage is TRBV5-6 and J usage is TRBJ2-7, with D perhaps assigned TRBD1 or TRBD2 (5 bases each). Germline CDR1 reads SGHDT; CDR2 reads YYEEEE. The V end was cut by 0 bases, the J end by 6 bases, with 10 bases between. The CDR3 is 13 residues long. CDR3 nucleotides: TGTGCCAGCAGCTTGGCCCCGGGGCTCGAGCAGTACTTC. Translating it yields CASSLAPGLEQYF.

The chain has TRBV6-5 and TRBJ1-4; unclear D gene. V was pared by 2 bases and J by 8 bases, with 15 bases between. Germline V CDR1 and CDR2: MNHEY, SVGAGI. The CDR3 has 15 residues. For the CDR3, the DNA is TGTGCCAGCAGTTACCAAGGACTCTTTTGGGAAAAACTGTTTTTT. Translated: CASSYQGLFWEKLFF.

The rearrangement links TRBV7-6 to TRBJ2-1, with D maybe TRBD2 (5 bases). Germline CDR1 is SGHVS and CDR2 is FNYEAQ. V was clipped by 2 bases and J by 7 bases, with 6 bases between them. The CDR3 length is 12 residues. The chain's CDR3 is CASSLSGNEQFF. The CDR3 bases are TGTGCCAGCAGCTTAAGCGGAAATGAGCAGTTCTTC.